A selection of T cell receptor beta chains follows, all from one sample in a study of identical twins. TCRdb itself ran the 5' RACE reads through MiXCR, one entry per CDR3 protein. The sample includes more than 200,000 distinct CDR3 sequences, roughly 10% of them seen just once. Input material: memory (CD45RO+) T cells sorted from blood. These receptor sequences come from a woman under 30 in good health. Each CDR3 is given with its conserved first and last residue. D genes are given only for firm matches. Clone size appears in some rows only: once, few, many, or a class for an expanded clone.

j_call clone_size d_call v_call cdr3_aa cdr3_nt
TRBJ1-1 . . TRBV2 CASGKGFGTEAFF TGTGCCAGCGGCAAAGGGTTCGGCACTGAAGCTTTCTTT
TRBJ2-7 . . TRBV9 CASSVSGGGSSYEQYF TGTGCCAGCAGCGTTTCAGGGGGGGGGAGCTCCTACGAGCAGTACTTC
TRBJ2-3 . . TRBV20-1 CSAPSRDFTDTQYF TGCAGTGCTCCTAGTAGGGACTTCACAGATACGCAGTATTTT
TRBJ2-2 . . TRBV12-3/TRBV12-4 CASRSPWAWELFF TGTGCCAGCAGAAGTCCGTGGGCATGGGAGCTGTTTTTT
TRBJ2-1 few . TRBV9 CASSVEYGGSEQFF TGTGCCAGCAGCGTGGAGTATGGCGGAAGCGAGCAGTTCTTC
TRBJ1-2 few . TRBV30 CAWRWGRIYGYTF TGTGCCTGGAGGTGGGGTCGCATCTATGGCTACACCTTC
TRBJ2-5 . . TRBV12-3/TRBV12-4 CASSSRAQETQYF TGTGCCAGCAGTTCGCGGGCCCAAGAGACCCAGTACTTC
TRBJ1-5 few TRBD1 TRBV20-1 CSARTGLDQPQHF TGCAGTGCTAGGACAGGGTTGGATCAGCCCCAGCATTTT
TRBJ1-1 few . TRBV7-9 CASSPIHQGLNTEAFF TGTGCCAGCAGCCCGATCCATCAGGGCCTTAACACTGAAGCTTTCTTT
TRBJ2-4 . . TRBV12-5 CASGSGVVKNIQYF TGTGCTAGTGGTTCAGGGGTAGTCAAAAACATTCAGTACTTC
TRBJ1-4 . . TRBV6-1 CASSEDQGTDNEKLFF TGTGCCAGCAGTGAAGACCAGGGGACGGATAATGAAAAACTGTTTTTT
TRBJ2-1 many . TRBV10-3 CAISESSDYNEQFF TGTGCCATCAGTGAGTCGTCGGACTACAATGAGCAGTTCTTC
TRBJ1-3 few TRBD1 TRBV29-1 CSGTGVESGNTIYF TGCAGCGGGACAGGGGTGGAGAGTGGAAACACCATATATTTT
TRBJ2-1 few TRBD2 TRBV27 CASSSLSGSRNEQFF TGTGCCAGCAGTTCCTTAAGCGGGAGTAGAAATGAGCAGTTCTTC
TRBJ2-1 . TRBD2 TRBV9 CASSAWTPGLVTNNEQFF TGTGCCAGCAGCGCGTGGACTCCGGGACTAGTTACTAACAATGAGCAGTTCTTC
TRBJ1-3 . . TRBV12-3/TRBV12-4 CASSFRVSGNTIYF TGTGCCAGCAGTTTTCGGGTTTCCGGAAACACCATATATTTT
TRBJ2-5 . . TRBV7-9 CASSLNQVAPEETQYF TGTGCCAGCAGCTTAAATCAGGTAGCGCCGGAGGAGACCCAGTACTTC
TRBJ2-7 few . TRBV11-2 CASSQLQESSYEQYF TGTGCCAGCAGCCAGCTACAGGAGAGCTCCTACGAGCAGTACTTC
TRBJ2-7 . . TRBV13 CASSLGVGVHEQYF TGTGCCAGCAGCTTAGGAGTCGGGGTCCACGAGCAGTACTTC
TRBJ2-1 few . TRBV5-1 CASSPGPDQYNEQFF TGCGCCAGCAGCCCCGGTCCAGACCAGTACAATGAGCAGTTCTTC
TRBJ2-4 few . TRBV12-3/TRBV12-4 CASSLGGLNIQYF TGTGCCAGCAGTTTAGGAGGGTTAAACATTCAGTACTTC
TRBJ2-7 once TRBD2 TRBV7-2 CASSTGGFSSYEQYF TGTGCCAGCAGCACGGGAGGGTTCAGCTCCTACGAGCAGTACTTC
TRBJ2-1 . . TRBV2 CASSVQQVLF TGTGCCAGCAGTGTCCAACAGGTTCTCTTC
TRBJ1-2 . TRBD1 TRBV9 CASSTGQSIYGYTF TGTGCCAGCAGCACGGGACAGTCTATCTATGGCTACACCTTC
TRBJ1-1 . . TRBV12-3/TRBV12-4 CASSLVLAANTEAFF TGTGCCAGCAGTTTAGTCTTGGCAGCGAACACTGAAGCTTTCTTT
TRBJ1-3 . . TRBV20-1 CSARPRGVNTIYF TGCAGTGCTAGGCCCCGGGGTGTGAACACCATATATTTT
TRBJ2-5 few TRBD2 TRBV20-1 CSAIAGGPETQYF TGCAGTGCTATAGCGGGGGGGCCTGAGACCCAGTACTTC
TRBJ2-1 few TRBD2 TRBV5-1 CASSRLAGDSHNEQFF TGCGCCAGCAGCCGACTAGCGGGAGACTCGCACAATGAGCAGTTCTTC
TRBJ1-2 . . TRBV2 CASSEWQANYGYTF TGTGCCAGCAGTGAATGGCAGGCCAACTATGGCTACACCTTC
TRBJ2-2 few TRBD1 TRBV10-3 CAINRQGRTGELFF TGTGCCATTAACCGACAGGGTCGCACCGGGGAGCTGTTTTTT
TRBJ1-2 . . TRBV27 CASKGGGINGYTF TGTGCCAGCAAGGGAGGAGGCATTAATGGCTACACCTTC
TRBJ2-7 many . TRBV7-8 CASSFDLYYEQYF TGTGCCAGCAGCTTCGACCTCTACTACGAGCAGTACTTC
TRBJ1-4 . . TRBV6-5 CASSYGGNNEKLFF TGTGCCAGCAGTTACGGCGGGAATAATGAAAAACTGTTTTTT
TRBJ1-1 . . TRBV15 CATSREGWGNTEAFF TGTGCCACCAGCAGAGAAGGTTGGGGGAACACTGAAGCTTTCTTT
TRBJ2-7 many . TRBV7-2 CASSPSITHEQYF TGTGCCAGCAGCCCTAGCATCACCCACGAGCAGTACTTC
TRBJ2-7 many TRBD2 TRBV20-1 CSARPQAGAYEQYF TGCAGTGCTAGACCCCAAGCGGGAGCCTACGAGCAGTACTTC
TRBJ2-7 few . TRBV21-1 CASSKGEVYEQYF TGTGCCAGCAGCAAAGGAGAGGTCTACGAGCAGTACTTC
TRBJ2-2 few . TRBV24-1 CATSETNTGELFF TGTGCCACCAGTGAAACGAACACCGGGGAGCTGTTTTTT
TRBJ1-1 few . TRBV6-1 CASTKPGQFGTEAFF TGTGCCAGCACCAAACCCGGACAATTCGGAACTGAAGCTTTCTTT
TRBJ2-2 many . TRBV20-1 CSARDPRAGENTGELFF TGCAGTGCTAGAGATCCGAGGGCAGGGGAGAACACCGGGGAGCTGTTTTTT
TRBJ2-3 . . TRBV5-1 CASSDRSLFPTDTQYF TGCGCCAGCAGCGACCGATCCCTTTTTCCCACAGATACGCAGTATTTT
TRBJ2-7 . . TRBV27 CASSYGQTYEQYF TGTGCCAGCAGTTACGGACAGACTTACGAGCAGTACTTC
TRBJ1-5 . . TRBV12-3/TRBV12-4 CASSGGLGQPQHF TGTGCCAGCAGTGGGGGATTGGGGCAGCCCCAGCATTTT
TRBJ2-3 many . TRBV5-1 CASRRADTQYF TGCGCCAGCAGGCGGGCAGATACGCAGTATTTT
TRBJ2-1 few TRBD2 TRBV5-1 CASRKSLFAGGQYRDEQFF TGCGCCAGCAGGAAATCCCTTTTTGCGGGGGGGCAGTATAGAGATGAGCAGTTCTTC
TRBJ1-6 . . TRBV27 CASMGAGSDSPLHF TGTGCCAGCATGGGGGCTGGCAGTGATTCACCCCTCCACTTT
TRBJ2-6 few . TRBV15 CATSRGGLSGANVLTF TGTGCCACCAGCAGGGGGGGACTCTCTGGGGCCAACGTCCTGACTTTC
TRBJ2-3 few TRBD1 TRBV5-8 CASSLGADRGTDTQYF TGTGCCAGCAGCCTAGGTGCGGACAGGGGCACAGATACGCAGTATTTT
TRBJ1-5 few TRBD1 TRBV12-3/TRBV12-4 CASTKTGGGQPQHF TGTGCCAGCACCAAGACAGGGGGTGGTCAGCCCCAGCATTTT
TRBJ1-5 many . TRBV5-1 CASSESTGNQPQHF TGCGCCAGCAGCGAATCCACAGGGAATCAGCCCCAGCATTTT